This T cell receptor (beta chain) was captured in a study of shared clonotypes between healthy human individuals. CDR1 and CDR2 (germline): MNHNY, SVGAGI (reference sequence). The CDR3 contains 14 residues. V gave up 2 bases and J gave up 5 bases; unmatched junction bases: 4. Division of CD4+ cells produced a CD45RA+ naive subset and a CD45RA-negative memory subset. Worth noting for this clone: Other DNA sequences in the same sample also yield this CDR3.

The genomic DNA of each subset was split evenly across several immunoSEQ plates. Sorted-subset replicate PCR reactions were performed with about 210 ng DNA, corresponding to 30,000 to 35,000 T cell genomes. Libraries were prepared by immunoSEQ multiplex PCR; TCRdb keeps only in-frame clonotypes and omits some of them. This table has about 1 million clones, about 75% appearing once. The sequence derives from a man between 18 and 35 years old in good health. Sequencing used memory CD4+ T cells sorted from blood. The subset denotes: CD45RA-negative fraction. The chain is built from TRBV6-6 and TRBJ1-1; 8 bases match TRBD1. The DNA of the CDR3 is TGTGCCAGCAGTTACGGACAGGGTGGAACTGAAGCTTTCTTT. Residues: CASSYGQGGTEAFF.